This T cell receptor (beta chain) was obtained from a study of shared clonotypes between healthy human individuals. Study details: Donors had three CD4 naive, three CD4 memory, two CD8 naive and one CD8 memory plate apiece.

Study outcomes and limitations: The study found lower generation probabilities in non-shared clonotypes than in those shared by all four donors.

A word on this clone: Its antigen is undetermined.

The CDR3 sequence is 17 residues long. CDR1 and CDR2 from the germline V gene are SGHVS and FQNEAQ. V lost 1 base to trimming and J lost 2 bases; unmatched junction nucleotides: 6. Assay: immunoSEQ multiplex PCR; the TCRdb copy retains only in-frame clones and omits some. The sample shows 2 million to 3 million clones, around nine tenths of them seen only once. Source material: naive CD4+ T cells sorted from blood. Subset described: CD45RA+ positively selected. The genes are TRBV7-8 and TRBJ2-7; 12 bases are shared with TRBD2. This clonotype was obtained from a man aged 18 to 29 in good health. The DNA for the CDR3 is TGTGCCAGCAGCTTAGTTACTAGCGGGAGGACCCCCTACGAGCAGTACTTC. It encodes CASSLVTSGRTPYEQYF.